The following is a T cell receptor beta chain sequence with its context. What it binds is not known. The PCR ran on 60 Vbeta and 13 Jbeta primers. TCRdb's copy holds only in-frame clones and misses some; the assay was immunoSEQ multiplex PCR. The sample consists of some 80,000 clones, under 80% of them appearing once. The data were obtained in a study of cytomegalovirus exposure and HLA in healthy donors. Donors were nominally healthy when sampled, though unrecorded immune exposures were likely. Study-level points and caveats: There were some V segments, including TRBV6-2 and TRBV6-3, excluded as indistinguishable. Cytomegalovirus-associated TCR beta chains were listed, numbering more than 150.

CDR1 and CDR2 from the germline V gene are SGHNT and YYREEE (reference sequence). There are 14 residues in the CDR3. The V gene lost 1 base and the J gene lost 3 bases, with 8 bases spanning the gap. This TCR came from a middle-aged man in good health and CMV-seronegative. The sequencing sample was made of PBMCs. The rearrangement joins TRBV5-4 to TRBJ2-1; D is uncertain. For the CDR3, the DNA is TGTGCCAGCAGCTTGCCGTCAGACTACAATGAGCAGTTCTTC. Translated: CASSLPSDYNEQFF.